This entry describes one T cell receptor beta chain. The output of every sequencing run exceeded 200 million TCR-beta sequences, derived from 15-18 subjects. TCRdb independently ran MiXCR on the 5' RACE reads; one entry per CDR3 protein. The data hold tens of thousands of distinct CDR3 sequences, with roughly 13% observed a single time. Time point given: longitudinal time-point 1 (baseline). The CDR3 is 13 amino acids. Germline values: CDR1 DFQATT, CDR2 SNEGSKA (reference sequence). V was cut by 3 bases and J by 4 bases, with 11 bases left in between. This sample is drawn from a study of neurological immune-mediated disorders.

This chain connects TRBV20-1 to TRBJ2-3; no definite D call. Sequenced: PBMCs. This TCR was sampled from a female donor with HTLV-1-associated myelopathy (HAM/TSP). CDR3 nucleotides: TGCAGTGCTAGCCCGACCAGCGCAGATACGCAGTATTTT. This gives the protein CSASPTSADTQYF.